Shown below are 8 T cell receptor beta chains from a single sample sequenced in a study of blood T cells in healthy people across ages. Through a sample-barcoded 5' primer and a J-beta primer mix, a second PCR was run for 7 to 11 cycles. Each CDR3 protein is one row after TCRdb ran MiXCR on the 5' RACE reads. The data contain around 1,000,000 distinct CDR3 sequences, less than 25% of them singletons. Separately, the same data were catalogued under a study of T cells of mothers and their children.

Source material: blood. These receptors were obtained from a girl aged 2 to 10 in good health.

The genes are TRBV4-3 and TRBJ2-3, with 8 bases that match TRBD2. The trim removed 2 bases at V and 0 bases at J, leaving 7 bases unmatched. CDR3 length equals 17 residues. The germline CDR1 and CDR2 sequences are LGHNA and YSLEER. The CDR3 spells CASSQWYSGISTDTQYF. The CDR3 nucleotides are TGCGCCAGCAGCCAATGGTATAGCGGGATTAGCACAGATACGCAGTATTTT.

The table lists this clonotype with a few counts. The rearrangement links TRBV24-1 to TRBJ2-2; the match to TRBD1 covers 8 bases. Germline CDR1 and CDR2: KGHDR and SFDVKD. The junction had 3 bases not matched to a gene; V was cut back by 3 bases and J by 1 base. The length of the CDR3 is 16 residues. CDR3 in amino acids: CATSDPGQGNTGELFF. The CDR3 DNA reads TGTGCCACCAGTGATCCTGGACAGGGGAACACCGGGGAGCTGTTTTTT.

In the case of this clonotype: Sequence at one end of the junction differs from germline and may be a read error. This chain joins TRBV20-1 and TRBJ2-5; D might be TRBD1 (6 bases). The CDR3 spans 14 residues. Germline lookup yields CDR1 DFQATT and CDR2 SNEGSKA (reference sequence). CDR3 sequence (DNA): TGCAGTACTAGTTCTACAGGGTACCAAGAGACCCAGTACTTC. Translation gives CSTSSTGYQETQYF.

The sample holds one count of this clonotype. J is TRBJ2-1 and V is TRBV6-2 or TRBV6-3; possibly TRBD2 for D (7 bases). The V and J ends lost 2 bases and 4 bases respectively, with 15 bases between them. Germline CDR1 and CDR2: MNHEY and SVGEGT. CDR3 length: 16 amino acids. The CDR3 is CASSYAVGGLYNEQFF. The CDR3 DNA is TGTGCCAGCAGTTACGCTGTCGGGGGGCTTTACAATGAGCAGTTCTTC.

CDR3 coding DNA: TGTGCCAGCAGCGAACAACCGGGAGGAAGGACCGGGGAGCTGTTTTTT. Amino acid sequence: CASSEQPGGRTGELFF. V gene TRBV3-1 combines with J gene TRBJ2-2; TRBD2 matches at 7 bases. CDR1 is LGHDT and CDR2 is YNNKEL in the germline V gene (reference sequence). The V and J ends lost 5 bases and 5 bases, in that order; junction bases with no gene match: 11. The CDR3 runs to 16 residues.

In this sample, this clonotype turned up once. J is TRBJ1-4 and V is TRBV7-9; no reliable D call. The CDR3 loop spans 15 amino acids. Trimming removed 3 bases at V and 8 bases at J, with 16 bases between. Looked up from germline, CDR1 is SEHNR and CDR2 is FQNEAQ (reference sequence). The CDR3 loop reads CASSFGNARQEKLFF. The CDR3 bases are TGTGCCAGCAGCTTCGGGAACGCCCGGCAAGAAAAACTGTTTTTT.

The CDR3 DNA follows: TGTGCCAGCAGCCCAGACCCAATGGGGTATGGCTACACCTTC. Its protein is CASSPDPMGYGYTF. The chain carries TRBV7-2 and TRBJ1-2, with D unresolved. The germline V and J ends were trimmed by 5 bases and 5 bases, with 15 bases remaining between them. The germline V gene has CDR1 SGHTA and CDR2 FQGNSA. The CDR3 contains 14 residues. The full variable domain, completed using reference TRBV7-2 and TRBJ1-2, is GAGVSQSPSNKVTEKGKDVELRCDPISGHTALYWYRQSLGQGLEFLIYFQGNSAPDKSGLPSDRFSAERTGGSVSTLTIQRTQQEDSAVYLCASSPDPMGYGYTFGSGTRLTVV.

This clonotype came up a few times. The V gene is TRBV15, the J gene TRBJ2-5; D unresolved. The CDR3 is made up of 12 amino acids. Germline CDR1 and CDR2: LNHNV and YYDKDF (reference sequence). Trimming left V 0 bases short and J 7 bases short, with 6 bases between. CDR3 DNA sequence: TGTGCCACCAGCAGAGATGGGGTGACCCAGTACTTC. It yields the protein CATSRDGVTQYF.